Listed below are T cell receptor beta chains from one sample, sequenced in a study of T cells in tuberculosis. Sequencing was performed with immunoSEQ multiplex PCR; in TCRdb, only in-frame clones are kept and a portion is missing. The table lists tens of thousands of clones, about nine tenths of them singletons. Sample: CD1b-GMM tetramer-negative cells sorted from PBMCs. Receptors were obtained from an adult woman with latent tuberculosis. CDR3s include the opening cysteine and the closing phenylalanine or tryptophan. D genes are given only for firm matches. Rows give clone size only sometimes, using once, few, many, or a class for an expanded clone.

clone size	V gene	J gene	D gene	CDR3 protein	CDR3 DNA
NA	TRBV15	TRBJ1-6	NA	CATSRDPRGNSPLHF	TGTGCCACCAGCAGAGATCCCCGGGGGAATTCACCCCTCCACTTT
NA	TRBV30	TRBJ1-3	NA	CAWYQTGGNTIYF	TGTGCCTGGTACCAAACAGGTGGAAACACCATATATTTT
NA	TRBV7-9	TRBJ1-2	NA	CASSLEGWANYGYTF	TGTGCCAGCAGCTTAGAGGGGTGGGCTAACTATGGCTACACCTTC
NA	TRBV11-1	TRBJ1-2	NA	CASSSPPAARGYTF	TGTGCCAGCAGCTCCCCCCCCGCGGCGCGTGGCTACACCTTC
NA	TRBV6-5	TRBJ1-2	TRBD1	CASSPRTGGDYGYTF	TGTGCCAGCAGTCCCCGGACAGGGGGTGACTATGGCTACACCTTC
once	TRBV6-1	TRBJ1-2	NA	CASRNLGNYGYTF	TGTGCCAGCAGAAACCTCGGTAACTATGGCTACACCTTC
NA	TRBV7-6	TRBJ2-5	TRBD1	CASSLWTGETQYF	TGTGCCAGCAGCTTATGGACAGGAGAGACCCAGTACTTC
NA	TRBV6-1	TRBJ2-2	NA	CASRGGGELFF	TGTGCCAGCAGGGGCGGGGGGGAGCTGTTTTTT
once	TRBV30	TRBJ2-5	NA	CAWSPRINQYF	TGTGCCTGGAGTCCGAGGATCAACCAGTACTTC
NA	TRBV5-1	TRBJ1-2	NA	CASSLADRYGYTF	TGCGCCAGCAGCTTGGCCGACAGATATGGCTACACCTTC
once	TRBV28	TRBJ2-5	TRBD2	CASSHPTSGYQETQYF	TGTGCCAGCAGTCATCCGACTAGCGGGTACCAAGAGACCCAGTACTTC
NA	TRBV28	TRBJ2-1	NA	CASSLIGTSYNEQFF	TGTGCCAGCAGTTTAATCGGTACCTCCTACAATGAGCAGTTCTTC
once	TRBV18	TRBJ1-3	NA	CASSLKDRNTIYF	TGTGCCAGCTCACTCAAGGACAGAAACACCATATATTTT
NA	TRBV2	TRBJ1-6	NA	CASSEGGRLHNSPLHF	TGTGCCAGCTCCGAGGGTGGCAGGCTACATAATTCACCCCTCCACTTT
NA	TRBV9	TRBJ1-6	TRBD1	CASSVGDRFASPLHF	TGTGCCAGCAGCGTAGGGGACAGGTTTGCTTCACCCCTCCACTTT
NA	TRBV7-3	TRBJ2-3	TRBD2	CASSRVAGGPPDTQYF	TGTGCCAGCAGCCGGGTAGCGGGGGGGCCACCAGATACGCAGTATTTT
NA	TRBV11-3	TRBJ2-2	TRBD2	CASSEFTGGRTGELFF	TGTGCCAGCAGCGAATTTACGGGGGGGAGAACCGGGGAGCTGTTTTTT
NA	TRBV28	TRBJ2-7	TRBD2	CASNGGGSPYEQYF	TGTGCCAGCAACGGGGGGGGCTCCCCCTACGAGCAGTACTTC
NA	TRBV19	TRBJ1-5	NA	CASSRGNQPQHF	TGTGCCAGTAGCCGGGGGAATCAGCCCCAGCATTTT
NA	TRBV5-4	TRBJ2-5	TRBD1	CASSFFSIRGRETQYF	TGTGCCAGCAGCTTTTTTAGTATCAGGGGGCGGGAGACCCAGTACTTC
NA	TRBV27	TRBJ2-7	NA	CASSSTGIYEQYF	TGTGCCAGCAGTTCGACGGGAATCTACGAGCAGTACTTC
NA	TRBV15	TRBJ1-2	NA	CATSRDTGVGYGYTF	TGTGCCACCAGCAGAGATACCGGGGTGGGGTATGGCTACACCTTC
NA	TRBV6-5	TRBJ1-2	TRBD1	CASKPYDREYGYTF	TGTGCCAGCAAACCGTACGACAGGGAGTATGGCTACACCTTC
once	TRBV5-4	TRBJ1-6	NA	CASSLQGHEVRF	TGTGCCAGCAGCCTACAGGGTCATGAAGTCCGCTTT
NA	TRBV11-2	TRBJ1-2	NA	CASSLEWGVYGYTF	TGTGCCAGCAGCTTAGAGTGGGGGGTATATGGCTACACCTTC
NA	TRBV6-5	TRBJ1-2	TRBD1	CASSYSIGGLTF	TGTGCCAGCAGTTACTCGATAGGGGGCTTAACTTTC
NA	TRBV6-5	TRBJ2-1	TRBD1	CASRPGTVGRNEQFF	TGTGCCAGCAGGCCCGGGACAGTTGGGCGTAATGAGCAGTTCTTC
NA	TRBV9	TRBJ1-3	NA	CASRSANTIYF	TGTGCCAGCAGGTCAGCGAACACCATATATTTT
NA	TRBV4-3	TRBJ1-2	NA	CASSQDRQGMGGYGYTF	TGCGCCAGCAGCCAAGATAGGCAGGGTATGGGAGGCTATGGCTACACCTTC